Listed below are T cell receptor beta chains from one sample, sequenced in a study of chemoradiotherapy in HPV16-positive cancers. Some clones are missing from TCRdb's copy, which holds only in-frame ones; the method was immunoSEQ multiplex PCR. The top ten clones hold 3.5% to 4% of a sample with approximately 14,000 clones, about 91% of them seen once. The specimen comprised blood, sampled from a patient who underwent chemoradiotherapy. The receptors shown here come from a human donor with HPV-associated anogenital cancer. CDR3s include the opening cysteine and the closing phenylalanine or tryptophan. The order of the fields is J gene, D gene, clone size, V gene, CDR3 protein, CDR3 DNA. The D gene is left open where the match is weak. Clone size is given for some rows only: seen once, a few or many times, or a class if the clone is expanded.

TRBJ1-1	NA	NA	TRBV10-3	CAISDKQASYTEAFF	TGTGCCATCAGTGACAAACAGGCCAGTTACACTGAAGCTTTCTTT
TRBJ2-5	TRBD2	NA	TRBV4-2	CASSPNPGLAGRETQYF	TGTGCCAGCAGCCCGAATCCGGGACTAGCGGGACGGGAGACCCAGTACTTC
TRBJ1-1	NA	NA	TRBV4-2	CASSTDLNTEAFF	TGTGCCAGCAGCACAGACCTGAACACTGAAGCTTTCTTT
TRBJ1-5	NA	NA	TRBV15	CATSRPNSGQPQHF	TGTGCCACCAGCAGACCCAACTCCGGTCAGCCCCAGCATTTT
TRBJ2-2	NA	NA	TRBV19	CASSMDTGELFF	TGTGCCAGTAGTATGGACACCGGGGAGCTGTTTTTT
TRBJ2-2	NA	NA	TRBV5-1	CASSFAGLGTGELFF	TGCGCCAGCAGCTTCGCAGGGCTGGGCACCGGGGAGCTGTTTTTT
TRBJ1-3	NA	NA	TRBV5-6	CASSLWGGRSRNTIYF	TGTGCCAGCAGCTTGTGGGGCGGCAGGAGTAGAAACACCATATATTTT
TRBJ1-6	TRBD1	NA	TRBV4-1	CASSQAGQNVNSPLHF	TGCGCCAGCAGCCAAGCGGGACAGAACGTTAATTCACCCCTCCACTTT
TRBJ2-5	NA	NA	TRBV30	CAWSRVYQETQYF	TGTGCCTGGAGTAGGGTGTACCAAGAGACCCAGTACTTC
TRBJ1-2	TRBD1	NA	TRBV2	CASRVGGPGGYTF	TGTGCCAGTCGAGTAGGGGGCCCGGGGGGCTACACCTTC
TRBJ2-7	NA	NA	TRBV7-9	CASSNRPTGKDYEQYF	TGTGCCAGCAGCAATCGACCGACAGGAAAGGACTACGAGCAGTACTTC
TRBJ1-2	NA	NA	TRBV5-1	CATNPEGGPYGYTF	TGCGCCACCAATCCGGAAGGAGGGCCCTATGGCTACACCTTC
TRBJ1-2	TRBD1	NA	TRBV6-5	CASSYSNRGDYGYTF	TGTGCCAGCAGTTACTCGAACAGGGGGGATTATGGCTACACCTTC
TRBJ2-1	TRBD2	few	TRBV29-1	CSVETSKYNEQFF	TGCAGCGTTGAGACTAGCAAATACAATGAGCAGTTCTTC
TRBJ2-3	NA	NA	TRBV19	CASSTWDWQDTQYF	TGTGCCAGTAGTACCTGGGACTGGCAAGATACGCAGTATTTT
TRBJ2-7	TRBD2	few	TRBV15	CATSRETLAGSSYEQYF	TGTGCCACCAGCAGAGAAACCTTAGCGGGAAGCTCCTACGAGCAGTACTTC
TRBJ1-4	NA	NA	TRBV19	CASSIAGKLFF	TGTGCCAGTAGTATAGCGGGGAAACTGTTTTTT
TRBJ2-5	NA	NA	TRBV13	CASSSLGGGETQYF	TGTGCCAGCAGCTCGCTCGGCGGGGGCGAGACCCAGTACTTC
TRBJ1-2	NA	NA	TRBV15	CATSRDQGTLVGHGYTF	TGTGCCACCAGCAGAGATCAGGGGACGCTTGTCGGCCATGGCTACACCTTC
TRBJ2-3	NA	NA	TRBV25-1	CASSEWRLGDTQYF	TGTGCCAGCAGTGAATGGCGTTTGGGAGATACGCAGTATTTT
TRBJ2-7	TRBD1	NA	TRBV28	CASSKPNRGHEQYF	TGTGCCAGCAGTAAACCTAACAGGGGCCACGAGCAGTACTTC
TRBJ1-2	NA	once	TRBV28	CASNSLYGYTF	TGTGCCAGCAACAGTCTCTATGGCTACACCTTC
TRBJ1-1	NA	NA	TRBV5-1	CASRTAANTEAFF	TGCGCCAGCCGGACGGCCGCGAACACTGAAGCTTTCTTT
TRBJ2-3	NA	NA	TRBV9	CASSVAEWGTDTQYF	TGTGCCAGCAGCGTAGCAGAATGGGGCACAGATACGCAGTATTTT